These 11 T cell receptor beta chains were all obtained from the same sample, sequenced in a study of blood T cells in healthy people across ages. Through a sample-barcoded 5' primer and a J-beta primer mix, a second PCR was run for roughly 6 to 11 cycles. TCRdb reprocessed the 5' RACE reads via MiXCR and lists one record per CDR3 protein. This table holds hundreds of thousands of distinct CDR3 sequences, roughly 25% found once. The sample was also linked to a second study, of T cells of mothers and their children.

The sequenced sample consisted of blood. The receptors shown here come from a boy aged 5-17 years in good health.

The sample holds many counts of this clonotype. CDR3 DNA: TGTGCCAGCAGCTCCCTCTCCTACGAGCAGTACTTC. Its translation is CASSSLSYEQYF. The rearrangement joins TRBV7-2 to TRBJ2-7; D ambiguous. This CDR3 is built from 12 residues. Germline V gene data show CDR1 as SGHTA and CDR2 as FQGNSA. V was clipped by 4 bases and J by 0 bases, with 4 bases between them.

This chain links TRBV29-1 with TRBJ2-5; D is perhaps TRBD2 (5 bases). The CDR3 has 12 amino acids. Germline CDR1 and CDR2: SQVTM and ANQGSEA. Trimming left V 7 bases short and J 5 bases short, with 14 bases between. The CDR3 here is CSGLPGEETQYF. The CDR3 DNA follows: TGCAGCGGCCTACCTGGGGAGGAGACCCAGTACTTC. The full variable domain, in which reference TRBV29-1 and TRBJ2-5 provide the parts outside the CDR3, is SAVISQKPSRDICQRGTSLTIQCQVDSQVTMMFWYRQQPGQSLTLIATANQGSEATYESGFVIDKFPISRPNLTFSTLTVSNMSPEDSSIYLCSGLPGEETQYFGPGTRLLVL.

The table lists this clonotype with a few counts. The chain couples TRBV20-1 to TRBJ2-1; perhaps TRBD2 as D (6 bases). CDR1 and CDR2 from the germline V gene are DFQATT and SNEGSKA (reference sequence). This CDR3 has 11 amino acids. With 6 bases removed from V and 10 bases from J, the gap between germline ends came to 13 bases. CDR3 protein: CSARTNREQFF. DNA for the CDR3: TGCAGTGCAAGGACTAACCGCGAGCAGTTCTTC.

Only a few counts were recorded for this clonotype. This chain connects TRBV7-9 to TRBJ2-1, with D perhaps being TRBD1 or TRBD2 (5 bases each). This CDR3 is 13 amino acids long. V lost 10 bases and J lost 6, with 16 bases in between. CDR1 and CDR2 (germline): SEHNR, FQNEAQ (reference sequence). The CDR3 reads CAIRRIQGNEQFF. CDR3 DNA sequence: TGTGCCATCAGGAGGATTCAGGGCAATGAGCAGTTCTTC.

J is TRBJ2-7 and V is TRBV2; tentatively, D is TRBD1 or TRBD2 (5 bases each). V lost 6 bases and J 0 bases, leaving 12 bases between the germline ends. This CDR3 is built from 14 residues. Germline CDR1 SNHLY, CDR2 FYNNEI. The CDR3 coding sequence is TGTGCCAGCAGCGGGGACGGAAACTCCTACGAGCAGTACTTC. This codes for CASSGDGNSYEQYF.

This clonotype was counted a few times. This chain joins TRBV13 and TRBJ2-5; 9 nucleotides align to TRBD2. The better agreement between TRBJ2-7 and the DNA end casts doubt on the J call. This CDR3 is built from 13 residues. Germline lookup yields CDR1 PRHDT and CDR2 FYEKMQ (reference sequence). This CDR3 reads CASSWGLASEQYF. The CDR3 DNA reads TGTGCCAGCAGCTGGGGACTAGCTTCCGAGCAGTACTTC.

V usage is TRBV20-1 and J usage is TRBJ2-1; D gene uncertain. Trimming removed 6 bases from V and 9 bases from J, with 21 bases in between. CDR3 length equals 14 residues. Germline V gene data show CDR1 as DFQATT and CDR2 as SNEGSKA (reference sequence). CDR3 sequence: CSALPPLVNGEQFF. In DNA, the CDR3 is TGCAGTGCCCTCCCCCCCCTCGTAAATGGTGAGCAGTTCTTC.

V gene TRBV19 combines with J gene TRBJ1-1; the D gene is possibly TRBD1 (6 bases). In germline, CDR1 is LNHDA, CDR2 SQIVND (reference sequence). V shed 8 bases and J shed 0 bases, with 10 bases lying between them. CDR3 length equals 13 residues. CDR3 protein: CASVDSLNTEAFF. As DNA, the CDR3 is TGTGCCAGTGTGGACAGCCTGAACACTGAAGCTTTCTTT.

About this clonotype itself: Germline and junction disagree at one end, which may indicate a read error. This chain links TRBV6-6 with TRBJ2-5; 9 positions match TRBD1. CDR3 length: 15 residues. CDR1 and CDR2 from the germline V gene are MNHNY and SVGAGI (reference sequence). CDR3 coding DNA: TGTGCCAGCAGTAACTCCGGGACAGGGACAGAGACCCAGTACTTC. It yields the protein CASSNSGTGTETQYF.

This clonotype was seen more than once but under ten times. The chain carries TRBV7-9 and TRBJ2-7, with a weak D call TRBD2 (6 bases). The J call may be faulty, since TRBJ2-5 better matches the DNA end. Germline V gene data show CDR1 as SEHNR and CDR2 as FQNEAQ (reference sequence). CDR3 length equals 17 residues. The CDR3 is CASSPLGGDPYQETQYF. CDR3 DNA sequence: TGTGCCAGCAGCCCTTTGGGCGGGGACCCTTACCAAGAGACCCAGTACTTC.

This clonotype came up a few times. The chain carries TRBV28 and TRBJ2-3, with D perhaps TRBD1 (5 bases). The germline CDR1 and CDR2 sequences are MDHEN and SYDVKM. The V and J ends lost 6 bases and 6 bases respectively, with 19 bases between them. The CDR3 length is 15 residues. CDR3 sequence reads: CASRGQGIRGDTQYF. CDR3 nucleotide sequence: TGTGCCAGCAGAGGGCAGGGAATTCGAGGTGATACGCAGTATTTT.